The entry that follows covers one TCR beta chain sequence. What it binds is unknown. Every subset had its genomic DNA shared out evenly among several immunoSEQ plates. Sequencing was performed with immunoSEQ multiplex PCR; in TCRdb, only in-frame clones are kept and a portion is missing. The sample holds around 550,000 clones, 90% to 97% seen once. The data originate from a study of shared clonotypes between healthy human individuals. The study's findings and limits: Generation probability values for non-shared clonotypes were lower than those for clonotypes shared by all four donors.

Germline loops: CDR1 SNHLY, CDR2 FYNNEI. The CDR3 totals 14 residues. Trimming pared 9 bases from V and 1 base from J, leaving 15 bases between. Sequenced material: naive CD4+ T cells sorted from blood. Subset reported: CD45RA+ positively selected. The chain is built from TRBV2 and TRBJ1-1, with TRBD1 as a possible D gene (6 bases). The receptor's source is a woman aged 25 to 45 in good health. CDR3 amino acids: CARPSTGPNTEAFF. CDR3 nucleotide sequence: TGTGCCAGACCCTCTACAGGGCCGAACACTGAAGCTTTCTTT.